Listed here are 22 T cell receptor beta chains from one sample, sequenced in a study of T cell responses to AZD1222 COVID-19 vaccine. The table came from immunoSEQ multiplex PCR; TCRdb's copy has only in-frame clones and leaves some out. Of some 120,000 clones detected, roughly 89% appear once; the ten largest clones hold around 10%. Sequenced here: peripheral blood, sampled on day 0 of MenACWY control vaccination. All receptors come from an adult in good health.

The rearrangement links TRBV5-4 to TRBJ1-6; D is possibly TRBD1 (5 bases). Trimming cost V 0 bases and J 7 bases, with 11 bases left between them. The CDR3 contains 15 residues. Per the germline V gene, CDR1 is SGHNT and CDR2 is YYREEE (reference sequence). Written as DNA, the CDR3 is TGTGCCAGCAGCTTGGTCCAGGGAGGGAATTCACCCCTCCACTTT. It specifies CASSLVQGGNSPLHF.

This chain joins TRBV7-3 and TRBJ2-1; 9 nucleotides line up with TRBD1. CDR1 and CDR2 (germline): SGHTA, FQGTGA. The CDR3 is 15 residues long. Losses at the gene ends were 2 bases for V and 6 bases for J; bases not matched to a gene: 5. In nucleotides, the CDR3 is TGTGCCAGCAGCTTAGGACAGGGGAATTTCAATGAGCAGTTCTTC. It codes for CASSLGQGNFNEQFF. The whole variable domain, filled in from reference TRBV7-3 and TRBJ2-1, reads GAGVSQTPSNKVTEKGKYVELRCDPISGHTALYWYRQSLGQGPEFLIYFQGTGAADDSGLPNDRFFAVRPEGSVSTLKIQRTERGDSAVYLCASSLGQGNFNEQFFGPGTRLTVL.

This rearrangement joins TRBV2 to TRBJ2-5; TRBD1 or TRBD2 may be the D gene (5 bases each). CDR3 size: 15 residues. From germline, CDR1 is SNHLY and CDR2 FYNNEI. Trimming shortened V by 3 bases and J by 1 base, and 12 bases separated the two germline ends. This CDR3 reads CASSDKGRTQETQYF. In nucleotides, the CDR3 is TGTGCCAGCAGTGACAAGGGACGGACCCAAGAGACCCAGTACTTC.

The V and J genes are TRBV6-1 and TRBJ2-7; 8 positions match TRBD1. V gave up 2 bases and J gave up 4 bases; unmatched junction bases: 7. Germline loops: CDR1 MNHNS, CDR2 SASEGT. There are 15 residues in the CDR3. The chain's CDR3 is CASSEREQGGYEQYF. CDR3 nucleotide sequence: TGTGCCAGCAGTGAAAGGGAACAGGGGGGATACGAGCAGTACTTC.

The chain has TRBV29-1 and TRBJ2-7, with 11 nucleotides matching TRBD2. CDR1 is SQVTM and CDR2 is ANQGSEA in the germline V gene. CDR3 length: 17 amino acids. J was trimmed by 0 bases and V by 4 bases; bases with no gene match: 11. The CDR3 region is CSVGGGTSGQFSYEQYF. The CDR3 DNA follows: TGCAGCGTTGGGGGGGGGACTAGCGGTCAATTCTCCTACGAGCAGTACTTC.

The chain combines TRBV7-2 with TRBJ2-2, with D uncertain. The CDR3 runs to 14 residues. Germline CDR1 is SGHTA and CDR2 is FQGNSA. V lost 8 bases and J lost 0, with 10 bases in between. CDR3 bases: TGTGCCAGCCTGCCCAGAACGAACACCGGGGAGCTGTTTTTT. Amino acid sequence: CASLPRTNTGELFF.

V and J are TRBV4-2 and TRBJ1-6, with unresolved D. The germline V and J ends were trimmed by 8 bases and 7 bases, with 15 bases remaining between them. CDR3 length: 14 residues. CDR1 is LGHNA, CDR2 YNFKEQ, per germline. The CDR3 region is CASHALAENSPLHF. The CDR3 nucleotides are TGTGCCAGCCACGCCCTCGCCGAGAATTCACCCCTCCACTTT.

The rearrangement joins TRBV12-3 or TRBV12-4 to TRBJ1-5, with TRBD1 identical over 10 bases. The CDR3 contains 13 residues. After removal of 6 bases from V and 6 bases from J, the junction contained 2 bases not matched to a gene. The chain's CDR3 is CASSRDRGQPQHF. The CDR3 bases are TGTGCCAGCAGCCGGGACAGGGGTCAGCCCCAGCATTTT.

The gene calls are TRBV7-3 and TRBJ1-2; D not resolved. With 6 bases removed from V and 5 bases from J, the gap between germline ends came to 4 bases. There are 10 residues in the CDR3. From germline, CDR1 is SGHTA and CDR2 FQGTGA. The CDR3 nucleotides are TGTGCCAGCAGTAAATATGGCTACACCTTC. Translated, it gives CASSKYGYTF.

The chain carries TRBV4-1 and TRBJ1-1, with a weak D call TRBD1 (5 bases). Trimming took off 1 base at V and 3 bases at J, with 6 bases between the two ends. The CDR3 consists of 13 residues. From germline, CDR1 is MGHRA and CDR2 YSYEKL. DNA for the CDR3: TGCGCCAGCAGCCAAGTAGGGGACACTGAAGCTTTCTTT. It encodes CASSQVGDTEAFF.

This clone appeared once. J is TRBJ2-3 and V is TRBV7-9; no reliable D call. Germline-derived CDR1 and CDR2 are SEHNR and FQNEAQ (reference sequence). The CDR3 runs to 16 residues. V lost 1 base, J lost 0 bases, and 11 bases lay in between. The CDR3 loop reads CASSLGGSVSTDTQYF. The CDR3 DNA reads TGTGCCAGCAGCTTAGGAGGTTCTGTGAGCACAGATACGCAGTATTTT.

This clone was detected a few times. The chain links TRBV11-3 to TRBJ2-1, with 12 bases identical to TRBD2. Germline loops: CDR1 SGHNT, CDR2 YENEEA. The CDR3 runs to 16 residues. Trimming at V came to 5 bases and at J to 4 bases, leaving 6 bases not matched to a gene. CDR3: CASSRTLAGGYNEQFF. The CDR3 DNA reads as TGTGCCAGCAGCCGTACACTAGCGGGGGGATACAATGAGCAGTTCTTC.

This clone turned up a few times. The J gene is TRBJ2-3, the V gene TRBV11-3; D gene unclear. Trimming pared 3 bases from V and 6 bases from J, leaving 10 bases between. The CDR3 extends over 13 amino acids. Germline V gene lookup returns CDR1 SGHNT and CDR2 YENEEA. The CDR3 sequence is CASSFIQRDTQYF. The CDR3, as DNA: TGTGCCAGCAGCTTTATCCAGAGGGATACGCAGTATTTT.

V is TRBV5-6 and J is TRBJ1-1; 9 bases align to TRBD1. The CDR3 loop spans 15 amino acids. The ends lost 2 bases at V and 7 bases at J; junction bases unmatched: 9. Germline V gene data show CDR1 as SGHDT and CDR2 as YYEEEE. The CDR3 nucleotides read TGTGCCAGCAGCTTTACCGGGACAGGGTCGGGTGAAGCTTTCTTT. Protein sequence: CASSFTGTGSGEAFF.

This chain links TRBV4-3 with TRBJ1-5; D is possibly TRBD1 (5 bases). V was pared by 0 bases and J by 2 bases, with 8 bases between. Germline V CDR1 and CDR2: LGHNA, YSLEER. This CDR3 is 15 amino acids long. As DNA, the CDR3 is TGCGCCAGCAGCCAAGACGGAGGGGGCAATCAGCCCCAGCATTTT. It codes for CASSQDGGGNQPQHF.

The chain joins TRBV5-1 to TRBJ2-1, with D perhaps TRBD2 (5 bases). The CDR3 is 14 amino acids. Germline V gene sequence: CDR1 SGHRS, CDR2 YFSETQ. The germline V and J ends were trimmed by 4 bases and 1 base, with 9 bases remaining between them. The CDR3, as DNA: TGCGCCAGCAGCCCGGGGATTTCCTACAATGAGCAGTTCTTC. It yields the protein CASSPGISYNEQFF.

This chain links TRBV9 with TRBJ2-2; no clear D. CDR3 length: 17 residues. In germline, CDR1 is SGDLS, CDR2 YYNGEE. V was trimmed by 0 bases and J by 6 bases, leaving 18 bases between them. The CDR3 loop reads CASSVVGTPRAAGELFF. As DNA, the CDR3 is TGTGCCAGCAGCGTAGTAGGTACTCCAAGAGCCGCCGGGGAGCTGTTTTTT.

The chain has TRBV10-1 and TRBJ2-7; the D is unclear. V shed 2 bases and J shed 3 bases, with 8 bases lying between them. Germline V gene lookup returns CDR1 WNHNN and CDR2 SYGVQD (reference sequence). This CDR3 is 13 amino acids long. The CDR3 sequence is CASSEGRNYEQYF. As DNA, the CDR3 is TGCGCCAGCAGTGAGGGTAGAAACTACGAGCAGTACTTC.

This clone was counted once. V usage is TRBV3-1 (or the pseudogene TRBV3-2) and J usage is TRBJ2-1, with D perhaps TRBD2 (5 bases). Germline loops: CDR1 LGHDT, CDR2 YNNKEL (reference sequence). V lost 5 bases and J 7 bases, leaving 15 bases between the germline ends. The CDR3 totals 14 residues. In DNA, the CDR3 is TGTGCCAGCAGCATAGCCCCCCCGGGGAATGAGCAGTTCTTC. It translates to CASSIAPPGNEQFF.

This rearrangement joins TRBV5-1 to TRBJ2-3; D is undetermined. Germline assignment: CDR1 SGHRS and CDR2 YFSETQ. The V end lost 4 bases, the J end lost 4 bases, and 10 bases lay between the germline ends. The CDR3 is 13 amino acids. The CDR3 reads CASSTTGPDTQYF. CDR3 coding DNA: TGCGCCAGCAGCACTACGGGCCCAGATACGCAGTATTTT.

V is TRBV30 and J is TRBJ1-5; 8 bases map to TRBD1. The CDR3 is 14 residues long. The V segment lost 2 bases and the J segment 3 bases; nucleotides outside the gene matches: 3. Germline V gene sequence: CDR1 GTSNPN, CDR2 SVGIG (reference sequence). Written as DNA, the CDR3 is TGTGCCTGGAGTAGGGACAGGAACAATCAGCCCCAGCATTTT. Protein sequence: CAWSRDRNNQPQHF.

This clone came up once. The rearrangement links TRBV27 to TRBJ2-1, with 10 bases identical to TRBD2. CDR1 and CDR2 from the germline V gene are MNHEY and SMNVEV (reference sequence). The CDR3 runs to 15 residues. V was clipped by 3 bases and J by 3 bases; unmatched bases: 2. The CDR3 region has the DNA TGTGCCAGCAGTTTGGCTAGCGGGGGCTACAATGAGCAGTTCTTC. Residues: CASSLASGGYNEQFF.